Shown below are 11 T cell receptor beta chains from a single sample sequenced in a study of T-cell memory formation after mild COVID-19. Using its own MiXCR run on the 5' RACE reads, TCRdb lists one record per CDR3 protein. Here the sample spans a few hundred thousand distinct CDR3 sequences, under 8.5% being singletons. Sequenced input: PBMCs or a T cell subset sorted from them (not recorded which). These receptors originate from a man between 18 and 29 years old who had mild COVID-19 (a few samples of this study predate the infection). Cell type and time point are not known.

CDR3 residues: CASSLAFEGDYGYTF. The CDR3 nucleotides read TGTGCCAGCAGCTTAGCATTTGAGGGAGACTATGGCTACACCTTC. This chain links TRBV7-2 with TRBJ1-2; no firm D call. Trimming cost V 0 bases and J 3 bases, with 11 bases left between them. The CDR3 consists of 15 residues. The germline CDR1 and CDR2 sequences are SGHTA and FQGNSA.

In DNA form, the CDR3 reads TGCGCCAGCAGCTTGGGATTCGGGGCGGACACCGGGGAGCTGTTTTTT. It yields the protein CASSLGFGADTGELFF. The chain recombines TRBV5-1 with TRBJ2-2; either TRBD1 or TRBD2 may supply D (5 bases each). Germline CDR1 is SGHRS and CDR2 is YFSETQ. The CDR3 totals 16 residues. V lost 0 bases and J 3 bases, leaving 12 bases between the germline ends. The full variable domain, rest sourced from reference TRBV5-1 and TRBJ2-2, is KAGVTQTPRYLIKTRGQQVTLSCSPISGHRSVSWYQQTPGQGLQFLFEYFSETQRNKGNFPGRFSGRQFSNSRSEMNVSTLELGDSALYLCASSLGFGADTGELFFGEGSRLTVL.

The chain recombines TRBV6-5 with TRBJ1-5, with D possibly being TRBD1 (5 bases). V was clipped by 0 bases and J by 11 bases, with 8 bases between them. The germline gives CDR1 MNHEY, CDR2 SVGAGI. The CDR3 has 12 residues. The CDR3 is CASSYSLGAQHF. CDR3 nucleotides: TGTGCCAGCAGTTACTCCCTGGGGGCCCAGCATTTT.

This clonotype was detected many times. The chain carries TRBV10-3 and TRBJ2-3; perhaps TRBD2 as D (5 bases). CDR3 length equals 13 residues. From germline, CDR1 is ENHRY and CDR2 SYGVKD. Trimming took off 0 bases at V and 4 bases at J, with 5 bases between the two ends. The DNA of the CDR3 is TGTGCCATCAGTGAGTCGGGAGCAGATACGCAGTATTTT. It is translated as CAISESGADTQYF.

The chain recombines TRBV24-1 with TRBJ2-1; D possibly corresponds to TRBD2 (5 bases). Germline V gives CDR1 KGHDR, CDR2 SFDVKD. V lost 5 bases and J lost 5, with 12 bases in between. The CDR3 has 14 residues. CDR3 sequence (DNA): TGTGCCACCAGTGCACCGGGCGGGCACAATGAGCAGTTCTTC. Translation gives CATSAPGGHNEQFF.

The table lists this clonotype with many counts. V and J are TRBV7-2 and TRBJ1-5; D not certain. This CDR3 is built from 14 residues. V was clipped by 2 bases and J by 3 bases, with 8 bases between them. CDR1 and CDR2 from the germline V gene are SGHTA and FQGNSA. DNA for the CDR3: TGTGCCAGCAGCTTATCCGGGTTCAATCAGCCCCAGCATTTT. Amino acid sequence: CASSLSGFNQPQHF. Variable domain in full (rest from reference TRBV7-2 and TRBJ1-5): GAGVSQSPSNKVTEKGKDVELRCDPISGHTALYWYRQSLGQGLEFLIYFQGNSAPDKSGLPSDRFSAERTGGSVSTLTIQRTQQEDSAVYLCASSLSGFNQPQHFGDGTRLSIL.

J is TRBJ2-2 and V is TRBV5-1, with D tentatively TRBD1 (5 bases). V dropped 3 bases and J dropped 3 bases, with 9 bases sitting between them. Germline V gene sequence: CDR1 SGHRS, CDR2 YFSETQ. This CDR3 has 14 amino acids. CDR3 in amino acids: CASSSPGYTGELFF. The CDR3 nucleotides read TGCGCCAGCAGCTCTCCAGGGTACACCGGGGAGCTGTTTTTT. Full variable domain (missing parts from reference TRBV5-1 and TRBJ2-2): KAGVTQTPRYLIKTRGQQVTLSCSPISGHRSVSWYQQTPGQGLQFLFEYFSETQRNKGNFPGRFSGRQFSNSRSEMNVSTLELGDSALYLCASSSPGYTGELFFGEGSRLTVL.

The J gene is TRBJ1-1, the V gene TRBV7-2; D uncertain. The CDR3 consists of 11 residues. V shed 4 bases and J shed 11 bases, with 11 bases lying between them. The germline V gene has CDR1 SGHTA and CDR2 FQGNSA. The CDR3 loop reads CASSSIRRAFF. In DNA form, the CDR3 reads TGTGCCAGCAGCTCGATAAGGAGGGCTTTCTTT.

In DNA, the CDR3 is TGCGCCAGCAGCCTTACTGAAATGAGGGTAGGAACTGAAGCTTTCTTT. It is translated as CASSLTEMRVGTEAFF. V usage is TRBV5-1 and J usage is TRBJ1-1, with D uncertain. The CDR3 is made up of 16 amino acids. Trimming cost V 4 bases and J 5 bases, with 21 bases left between them. In germline, CDR1 is SGHRS, CDR2 YFSETQ.

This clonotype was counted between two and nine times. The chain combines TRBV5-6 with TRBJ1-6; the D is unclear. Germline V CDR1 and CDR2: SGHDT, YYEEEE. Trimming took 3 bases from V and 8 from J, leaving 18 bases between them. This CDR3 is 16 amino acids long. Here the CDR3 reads CASSSTTRTSYSPLHF. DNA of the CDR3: TGTGCCAGCAGCTCCACGACCCGGACGTCCTATTCACCCCTCCACTTT.

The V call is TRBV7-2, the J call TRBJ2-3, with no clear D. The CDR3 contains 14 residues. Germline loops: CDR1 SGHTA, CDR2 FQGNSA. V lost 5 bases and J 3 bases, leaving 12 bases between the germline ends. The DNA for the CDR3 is TGTGCCAGCAGCCCTGGACCCCTTACAGATACGCAGTATTTT. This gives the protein CASSPGPLTDTQYF.